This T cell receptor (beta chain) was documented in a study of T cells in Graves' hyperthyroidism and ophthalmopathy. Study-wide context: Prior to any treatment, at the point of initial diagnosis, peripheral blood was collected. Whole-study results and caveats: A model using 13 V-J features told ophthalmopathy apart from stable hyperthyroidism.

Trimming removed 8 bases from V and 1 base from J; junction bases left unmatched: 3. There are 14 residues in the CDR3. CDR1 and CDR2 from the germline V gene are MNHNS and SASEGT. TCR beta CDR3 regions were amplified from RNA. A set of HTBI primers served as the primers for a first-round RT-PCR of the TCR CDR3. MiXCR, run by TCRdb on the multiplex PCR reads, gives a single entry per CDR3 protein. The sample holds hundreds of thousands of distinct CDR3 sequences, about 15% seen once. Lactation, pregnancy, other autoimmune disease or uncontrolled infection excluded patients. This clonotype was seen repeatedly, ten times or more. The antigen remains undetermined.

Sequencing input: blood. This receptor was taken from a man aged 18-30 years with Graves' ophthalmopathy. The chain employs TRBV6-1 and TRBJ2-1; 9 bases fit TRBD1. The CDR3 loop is CASETGGSYNEQFF. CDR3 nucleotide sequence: TGTGCCAGCGAGACAGGGGGGTCCTACAATGAGCAGTTCTTC.